Listed below are T cell receptor beta chains from one sample, sequenced in a study of T cell responses to AZD1222 COVID-19 vaccine. This table comes from immunoSEQ multiplex PCR, and its TCRdb copy is limited to in-frame clones, with some not included. The sample includes over 70,000 clones, 89% seen only once; the top ten take about 9.3%. The sequencing here drew on peripheral blood, taken 28 days after the second AZD1222 dose. These receptors were obtained from an adult who received the AZD1222 COVID-19 vaccine. CDR3s leave out the opening cysteine and the closing phenylalanine or tryptophan. The D gene is left open where the match is weak.

CDR3	V	D	J
ASSEAGTTGSHSPLH	TRBV2	.	TRBJ1-6
ASSFGQRNYGYT	TRBV28	.	TRBJ1-2
ASSQGGGGGQETQY	TRBV14	.	TRBJ2-5
ASSPFMGQPQH	TRBV4-1	.	TRBJ1-5
ASSPRPGGGKYSYT	TRBV5-6	.	TRBJ1-2
ASSLGQNNSPLH	TRBV11-2	TRBD1	TRBJ1-6
ASSPQPGSHYGYT	TRBV7-8	.	TRBJ1-2
SGRQGARNEQF	TRBV29-1	TRBD1	TRBJ2-1
ASSPLAGGESGNTQY	TRBV18	TRBD2	TRBJ2-3
ASSDTGIQGNTIY	TRBV7-9	.	TRBJ1-3
AWSAGQGRTGELF	TRBV30	TRBD1	TRBJ2-2
AWSIGQGSEKLF	TRBV30	TRBD1	TRBJ1-4